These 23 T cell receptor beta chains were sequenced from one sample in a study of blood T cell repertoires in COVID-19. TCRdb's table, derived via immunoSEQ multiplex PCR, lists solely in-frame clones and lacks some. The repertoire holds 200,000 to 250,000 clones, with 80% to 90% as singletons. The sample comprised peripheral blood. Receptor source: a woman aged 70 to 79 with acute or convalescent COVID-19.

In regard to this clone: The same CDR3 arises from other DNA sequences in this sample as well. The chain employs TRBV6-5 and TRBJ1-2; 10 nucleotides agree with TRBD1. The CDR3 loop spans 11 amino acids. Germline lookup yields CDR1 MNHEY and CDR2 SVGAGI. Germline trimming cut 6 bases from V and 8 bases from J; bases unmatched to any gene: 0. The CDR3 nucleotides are TGTGCCAGCAGGACAGGGGGCGGCTACACCTTC. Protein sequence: CASRTGGGYTF.

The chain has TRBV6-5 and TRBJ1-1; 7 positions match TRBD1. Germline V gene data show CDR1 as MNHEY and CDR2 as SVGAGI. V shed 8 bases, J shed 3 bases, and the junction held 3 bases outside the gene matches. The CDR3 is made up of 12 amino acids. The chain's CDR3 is CASDREYTEAFF. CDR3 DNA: TGTGCCAGCGACAGGGAATACACTGAAGCTTTCTTT.

The CDR3 region has the DNA TGTGCCAGCAGGCCTTCCGTAGCCGCAGCTTTCTTT. The encoded protein is CASRPSVAAAFF. V gene TRBV6-6 combines with J gene TRBJ1-1, with D unclear. The CDR3 is 12 amino acids. Trimming took off 6 bases at V and 10 bases at J, with 15 bases between the two ends. Germline CDR1 is MNHNY and CDR2 is SVGAGI (reference sequence).

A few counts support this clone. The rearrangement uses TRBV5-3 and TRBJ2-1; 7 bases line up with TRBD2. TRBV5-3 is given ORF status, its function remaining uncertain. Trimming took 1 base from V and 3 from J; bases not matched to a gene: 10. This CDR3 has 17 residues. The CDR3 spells CARSLPGSGGFYNEQFF. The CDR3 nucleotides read TGTGCCAGAAGCTTGCCCGGGTCGGGGGGATTCTACAATGAGCAGTTCTTC.

In nucleotides, the CDR3 is TGTGCCAGCAGCCTCAGAGGTCTGAATGAAAAACTGTTTTTT. Translated: CASSLRGLNEKLFF. This rearrangement joins TRBV7-9 to TRBJ1-4; D ambiguous. The CDR3 sequence is 14 residues long. CDR1 and CDR2 (germline): SEHNR, FQNEAQ (reference sequence). Trimming took off 5 bases at V and 5 bases at J, with 12 bases between the two ends. Full variable domain (remainder filled in from reference TRBV7-9 and TRBJ1-4): DTGVSQNPRHKITKRGQNVTFRCDPISEHNRLYWYRQTLGQGPEFLTYFQNEAQLEKSRLLSDRFSAERPKGSFSTLEIQRTEQGDSAMYLCASSLRGLNEKLFFGSGTQLSVL.

CDR3 region: CASSLPNRASYGYTF. CDR3 in DNA: TGTGCCAGCAGCTTACCGAACAGGGCGAGCTATGGCTACACCTTC. The chain has TRBV7-2 and TRBJ1-2; TRBD1 is a possible D gene (6 bases). The V end was cut by 2 bases, the J end by 4 bases, with 14 bases between. This CDR3 comprises 15 residues. Germline CDR1 is SGHTA and CDR2 is FQGNSA.

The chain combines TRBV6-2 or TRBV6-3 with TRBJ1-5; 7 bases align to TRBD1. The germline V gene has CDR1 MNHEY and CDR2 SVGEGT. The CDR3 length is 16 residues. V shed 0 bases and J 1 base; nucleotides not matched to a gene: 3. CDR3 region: CASSYSRQGSNQPQHF. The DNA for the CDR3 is TGTGCCAGCAGTTACTCGCGACAGGGCAGCAATCAGCCCCAGCATTTT.

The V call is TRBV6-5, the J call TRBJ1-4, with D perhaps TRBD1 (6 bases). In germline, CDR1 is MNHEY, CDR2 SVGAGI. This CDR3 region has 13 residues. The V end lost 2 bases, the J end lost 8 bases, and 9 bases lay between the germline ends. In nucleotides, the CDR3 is TGTGCCAGCAGTTACGGGGGCGCGGAAAAACTGTTTTTT. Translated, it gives CASSYGGAEKLFF.

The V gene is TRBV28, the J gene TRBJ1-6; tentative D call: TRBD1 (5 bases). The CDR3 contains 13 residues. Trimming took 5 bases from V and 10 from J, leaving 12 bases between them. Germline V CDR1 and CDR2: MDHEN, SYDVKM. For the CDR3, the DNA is TGTGCCAGCAGTAGTCAGGGTCAATCACCCCTCCACTTT. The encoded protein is CASSSQGQSPLHF.

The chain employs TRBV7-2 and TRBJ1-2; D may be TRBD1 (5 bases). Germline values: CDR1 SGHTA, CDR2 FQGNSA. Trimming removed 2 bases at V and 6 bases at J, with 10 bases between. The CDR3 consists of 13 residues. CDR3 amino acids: CASSLWGTDGYTF. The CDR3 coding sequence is TGTGCCAGCAGCTTATGGGGCACAGATGGCTACACCTTC.

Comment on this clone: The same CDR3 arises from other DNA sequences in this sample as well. CDR3: CASSLDSGNTIYF. In DNA form, the CDR3 reads TGTGCCAGCAGCCTGGACAGTGGGAACACCATATATTTT. The chain is built from TRBV11-2 and TRBJ1-3; maybe TRBD1 (6 bases). This CDR3 has 13 amino acids. Between the trimmed V and J ends, which lost 5 bases and 7 bases, there was a span of 12 bases. CDR1 SGHAT and CDR2 FQNNGV come from the germline V gene.

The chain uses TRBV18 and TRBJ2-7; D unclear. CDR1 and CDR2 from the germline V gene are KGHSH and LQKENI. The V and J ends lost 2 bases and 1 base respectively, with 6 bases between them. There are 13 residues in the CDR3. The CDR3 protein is CASSPARSYEQYF. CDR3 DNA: TGTGCCAGCTCACCAGCGAGGTCCTACGAGCAGTACTTC.

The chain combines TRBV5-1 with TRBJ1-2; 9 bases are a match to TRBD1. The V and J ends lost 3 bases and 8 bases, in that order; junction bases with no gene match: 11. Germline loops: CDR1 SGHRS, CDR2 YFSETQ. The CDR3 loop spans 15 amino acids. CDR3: CASSSTPGTGPGYTF. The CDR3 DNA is TGCGCCAGCAGCTCGACTCCCGGGACAGGGCCCGGCTACACCTTC.

CDR3 in DNA: TGTGCCATCAGTCCCAAGGAGGGGGGGCATGGCTACACCTTC. It yields the protein CAISPKEGGHGYTF. The V call is TRBV10-3, the J call TRBJ1-2; D is possibly TRBD1 (6 bases). Germline V gene lookup returns CDR1 ENHRY and CDR2 SYGVKD. The CDR3 runs 14 residues. Trimming stripped 5 bases from V and 6 bases from J, with 16 bases between.

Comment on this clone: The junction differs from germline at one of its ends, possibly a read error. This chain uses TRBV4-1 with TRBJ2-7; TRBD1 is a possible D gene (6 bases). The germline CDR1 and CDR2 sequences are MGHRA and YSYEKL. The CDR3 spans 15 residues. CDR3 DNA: TGCGCCAGCAGCCCCGTATTGCGGGTGGACAGAGATAAGGACTTC. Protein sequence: CASSPVLRVDRDKDF.

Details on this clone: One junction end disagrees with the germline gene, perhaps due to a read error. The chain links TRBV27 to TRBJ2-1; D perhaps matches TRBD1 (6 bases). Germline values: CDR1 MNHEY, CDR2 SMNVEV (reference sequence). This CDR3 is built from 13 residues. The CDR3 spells CASSHPGHKEQFF. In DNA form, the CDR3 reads TGTGCCAGCAGTCACCCGGGACACAAAGAGCAGTTCTTC.

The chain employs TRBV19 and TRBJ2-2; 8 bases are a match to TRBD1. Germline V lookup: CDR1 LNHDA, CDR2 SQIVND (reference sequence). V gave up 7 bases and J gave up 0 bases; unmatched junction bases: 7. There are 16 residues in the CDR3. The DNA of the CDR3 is TGTGCCAGTAACGACAGGGGTCACGCGAACACCGGGGAGCTGTTTTTT. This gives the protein CASNDRGHANTGELFF.

The CDR3 DNA reads TGCGCCAGCAGCCAAACCGGACAGGGGGGAACAGATACGCAGTATTTT. Its translation: CASSQTGQGGTDTQYF. This chain connects TRBV4-3 to TRBJ2-3; 10 nucleotides line up with TRBD1. V shed 2 bases, J shed 3 bases, and the junction held 5 bases outside the gene matches. The germline gives CDR1 LGHNA, CDR2 YSLEER. The CDR3 is 16 residues long.

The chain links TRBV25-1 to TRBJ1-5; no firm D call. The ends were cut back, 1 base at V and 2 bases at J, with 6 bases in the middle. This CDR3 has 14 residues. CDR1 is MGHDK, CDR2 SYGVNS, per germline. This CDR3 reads CASSESPGNQPQHF. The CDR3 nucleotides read TGTGCCAGCAGTGAATCCCCAGGCAATCAGCCCCAGCATTTT. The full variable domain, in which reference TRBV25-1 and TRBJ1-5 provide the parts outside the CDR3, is EADIYQTPRYLVIGTGKKITLECSQTMGHDKMYWYQQDPGMELHLIHYSYGVNSTEKGDLSSESTVSRIRTEHFPLTLESARPSHTSQYLCASSESPGNQPQHFGDGTRLSIL.

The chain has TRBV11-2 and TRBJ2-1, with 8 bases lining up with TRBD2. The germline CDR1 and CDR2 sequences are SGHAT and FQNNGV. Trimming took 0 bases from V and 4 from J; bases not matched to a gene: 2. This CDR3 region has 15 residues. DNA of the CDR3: TGTGCCAGCAGCTTAGAGCGGGGGGCTTACAATGAGCAGTTCTTC. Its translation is CASSLERGAYNEQFF.

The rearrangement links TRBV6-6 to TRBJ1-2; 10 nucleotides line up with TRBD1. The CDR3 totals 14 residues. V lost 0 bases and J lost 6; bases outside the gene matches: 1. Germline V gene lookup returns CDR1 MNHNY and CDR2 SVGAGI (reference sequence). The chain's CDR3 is CASSYSGQGNGYTF. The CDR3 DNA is TGTGCCAGCAGTTACTCGGGACAGGGGAATGGCTACACCTTC.

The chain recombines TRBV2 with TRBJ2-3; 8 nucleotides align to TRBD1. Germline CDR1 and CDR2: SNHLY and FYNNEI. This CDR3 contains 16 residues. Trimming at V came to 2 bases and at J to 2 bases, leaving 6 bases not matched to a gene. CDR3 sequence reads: CASSESTGGTTDTQYF. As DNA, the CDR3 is TGTGCCAGCAGTGAAAGCACAGGGGGGACCACAGATACGCAGTATTTT.

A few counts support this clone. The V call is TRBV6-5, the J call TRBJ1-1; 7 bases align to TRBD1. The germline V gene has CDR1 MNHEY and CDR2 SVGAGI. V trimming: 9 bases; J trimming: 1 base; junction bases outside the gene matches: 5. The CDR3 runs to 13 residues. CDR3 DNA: TGTGCCAGATGGGGACAGAGGAACACTGAAGCTTTCTTT. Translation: CARWGQRNTEAFF.